The clone carrying this T cell receptor (beta chain) was found many times. Its specificity is not known. This sample was taken from a study of neurological immune-mediated disorders. Study outcomes and limitations: Among 34 multiple sclerosis patients, phylogenetic grouping put the repertoires of 18 into a single related-CDR3 cluster, a possible signature.

MiXCR, applied by TCRdb to the 5' RACE reads, yields one record per CDR3 protein. Seen here are more than 40,000 distinct CDR3 sequences, under 2% observed once, and the top ten hold less than 2.5%. Source material was 2 million unsorted PBMCs, stored at -80 °C in RNAlater. Material for sequencing was PBMCs. The clonotype comes from a woman aged 40 to 50 with multiple sclerosis.

CDR3 amino acids: CASSPLSIYEQYF. The CDR3 region has the DNA TGTGCCAGCAGTCCCCTCTCCATCTACGAGCAGTACTTC. The rearrangement uses TRBV12-3 or TRBV12-4 and TRBJ2-7; D gene unclear. V lost 5 bases and J lost 3, with 11 bases in between. The CDR3 is made up of 13 amino acids.